The 3 T cell receptor beta chains below were found in one sample sequenced in a study of T cells in Graves' hyperthyroidism and ophthalmopathy. What was amplified from RNA transcripts were TCR beta CDR3 regions. The HTBI primer set was used in a first-round RT-PCR of the TCR CDR3. TCRdb re-analysed the multiplex PCR reads in MiXCR, keeping a single row per CDR3 protein. The sample yields some 370,000 distinct CDR3 sequences, 17% seen once. The sample consisted of blood. The receptors come from a woman aged 25 to 39 with Graves' hyperthyroidism that later progressed to Graves' ophthalmopathy.

There are many counts of this clonotype. V gene TRBV4-2 combines with J gene TRBJ1-6; D might be TRBD1 (5 bases). Germline V gene sequence: CDR1 LGHNA, CDR2 YNFKEQ. The ends were cut back, 4 bases at V and 7 bases at J, with 14 bases in the middle. The CDR3 runs 15 residues. The CDR3 coding sequence is TGTGCCAGCAGCCTCCCGGGGGAAGGAAATTCACCCCTCCACTTT. Residues: CASSLPGEGNSPLHF.

This clonotype was recorded a few times. The chain has TRBV9 and TRBJ2-3; 7 bases agree with TRBD1. The V and J ends lost 3 bases and 6 bases, in that order; junction bases with no gene match: 4. CDR1 and CDR2 from the germline V gene are SGDLS and YYNGEE. This CDR3 spans 13 amino acids. The CDR3 sequence is CASSATQGDTQYF. The CDR3 DNA reads as TGTGCCAGCAGCGCGACACAGGGGGATACGCAGTATTTT.

The chain combines TRBV27 with TRBJ2-1; a weak D match, TRBD2 (6 bases). The ends were cut back, 6 bases at V and 0 bases at J, with 15 bases in the middle. The germline V gene has CDR1 MNHEY and CDR2 SMNVEV (reference sequence). CDR3 size: 16 residues. The CDR3 nucleotides are TGTGCCAGCAGGAGACGTGGAGGGAGCTCCTACAATGAGCAGTTCTTC. Its translation: CASRRRGGSSYNEQFF.